This T cell receptor (beta chain) originates from a study of naive and memory T cell subsets. General study results and limits: TCRs were reportedly recovered from both biopsy types, mostly tuberculin test sites. This RNA-based method may be sensitive to activation-related transcript changes.

The CDR3 consists of 18 residues. J was trimmed by 2 bases and V by 5 bases; bases with no gene match: 11. CDR1 and CDR2 from the germline V gene are SGHTA and FQGNSA. Amplification of ligated cDNA took four PCR rounds with SP2 and nested alpha and beta constant primers. TCRdb reanalysed the UMI-ligation and nested PCR reads using MiXCR and keeps one entry per CDR3 protein. The sample lists approximately 21,000 distinct CDR3 sequences; approximately 6.5% were seen once. This clonotype appeared many times. The antigen remains undetermined. Treatment described: skin biopsy from PPD injection site in Mantoux-positive individual. The library had UMIs added by 3' ligation of an oligonucleotide to TCR cDNA. Skin biopsies came from PPD injection sites in Mantoux-positive individuals.

The starting material was skin, obtained from a tuberculin skin test site. This receptor was taken from an adult in good health. This rearrangement joins TRBV7-2 to TRBJ2-1; 11 nucleotides line up with TRBD2. The CDR3 bases are TGTGCCAGCAGCCCCCGGGGTAGCGGGAGGGGGACCTACAATGAGCAGTTCTTC. Translation: CASSPRGSGRGTYNEQFF.